This T cell receptor (beta chain) was recorded in a study of blood T cell repertoires in COVID-19. Whole-study context: The samples span acute and convalescent COVID-19 from the United States, Italy and Spain. PBMCs, B-cell-depleted T cells, or T cells were the source of the cDNA or gDNA that made up the material.

This clone was observed once. Authors' methods: How many nucleated cells were present was estimated from reference gene primer amplification. TCRdb keeps only in-frame clones here, not all; method: immunoSEQ multiplex PCR. The V and J calls and clone size are taken from that table; D and trimming were inferred from the DNA. The sample has about 240,000 clones; 88% are singletons. Trimming stripped 7 bases from V and 3 bases from J, with 12 bases between. This CDR3 spans 13 amino acids. Germline values: CDR1 ENHRY, CDR2 SYGVKD. Input material: peripheral blood. J is TRBJ1-1 and V is TRBV10-3, with D possibly matching TRBD1 (5 bases). This clonotype was obtained from a woman aged 25 to 39 with acute or convalescent COVID-19. The CDR3 sequence is CAINEEQDTEAFF. The CDR3 DNA reads TGTGCCATCAATGAAGAACAGGACACTGAAGCTTTCTTT.